Following are 5 T cell receptor beta chains from one sample sequenced in a study of blood T cells in healthy people across ages. Using a J-beta primer mix together with a sample-barcoded 5' primer, a second PCR was run for roughly 7 to 12 cycles. One entry per CDR3 protein, called by TCRdb with MiXCR from the 5' RACE reads. The sample includes more than 700,000 distinct CDR3 sequences, less than 60% of them seen just once. Sequencing was performed on blood. These TCRs come from an elderly man in good health.

This chain connects TRBV10-3 to TRBJ2-3, with TRBD2 matching 8 bases. V gave up 0 bases and J gave up 8 bases; unmatched junction bases: 19. Germline CDR1 and CDR2: ENHRY and SYGVKD. The CDR3 totals 19 residues. Here the CDR3 reads CAISESTGTSGTRFITQYF. Here the CDR3 DNA reads TGTGCCATCAGTGAGTCGACCGGCACCTCGGGGACTAGATTTATTACGCAGTATTTT.

This clonotype was counted many times. The J gene is TRBJ2-1, the V gene TRBV24-1; TRBD2 agrees at 8 bases. The CDR3 spans 16 residues. Trimming took 1 base from V and 0 from J; bases not matched to a gene: 1. Germline-derived CDR1 and CDR2 are KGHDR and SFDVKD. The CDR3 is CATSDFGTSSYNEQFF. In nucleotides, the CDR3 is TGTGCCACCAGTGATTTCGGGACTAGCTCCTACAATGAGCAGTTCTTC.

This clonotype was counted a few times. The chain has TRBV6-5 and TRBJ2-1; the D is unclear. Trimming left V 6 bases short and J 0 bases short, with 6 bases between. Germline values: CDR1 MNHEY, CDR2 SVGAGI. The CDR3 length is 13 residues. The CDR3: CASRYSSYNEQFF. CDR3 bases: TGTGCCAGCAGATACAGCTCCTACAATGAGCAGTTCTTC.

The chain recombines TRBV5-1 with TRBJ2-2; 8 bases map to TRBD2. Unmatched junction bases numbered 13, after V lost 0 bases and J lost 6 bases. CDR1 and CDR2 from the germline V gene are SGHRS and YFSETQ. The CDR3 consists of 18 residues. CDR3 DNA sequence: TGCGCCAGCAGCTTGGTCCCAGCGGGAGACCCAAGCGCCGGGGAGCTGTTTTTT. Translating it yields CASSLVPAGDPSAGELFF.

In this sample, this clonotype turned up a few times. This chain uses TRBV6-6 with TRBJ2-7; D call uncertain. CDR1 and CDR2 from the germline V gene are MNHNY and SVGAGI (reference sequence). Deletions cut 7 bases from V and 2 bases from J, with 6 bases between. There are 11 residues in the CDR3. Here the CDR3 DNA reads TGTGCCAGCAATAGGACCTACGAGCAGTACTTC. It codes for CASNRTYEQYF.